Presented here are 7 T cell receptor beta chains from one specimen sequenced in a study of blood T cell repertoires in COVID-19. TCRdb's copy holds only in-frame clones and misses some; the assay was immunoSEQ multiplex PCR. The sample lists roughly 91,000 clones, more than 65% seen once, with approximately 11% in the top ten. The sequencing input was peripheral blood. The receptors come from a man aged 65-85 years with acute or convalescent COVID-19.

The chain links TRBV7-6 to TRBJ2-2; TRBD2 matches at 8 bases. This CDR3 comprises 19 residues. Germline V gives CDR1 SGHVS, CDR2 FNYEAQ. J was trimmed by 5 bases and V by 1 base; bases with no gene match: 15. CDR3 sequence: CASSLVFTAGAPRTGELFF. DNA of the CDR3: TGTGCCAGCAGCTTAGTTTTTACAGCGGGGGCCCCGAGAACCGGGGAGCTGTTTTTT.

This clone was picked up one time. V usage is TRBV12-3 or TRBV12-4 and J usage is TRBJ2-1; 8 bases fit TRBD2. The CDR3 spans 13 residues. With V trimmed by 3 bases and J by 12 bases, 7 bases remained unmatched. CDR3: CASSFGGGRRQFF. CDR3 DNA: TGTGCCAGCAGTTTCGGGGGGGGCAGAAGGCAGTTCTTC.

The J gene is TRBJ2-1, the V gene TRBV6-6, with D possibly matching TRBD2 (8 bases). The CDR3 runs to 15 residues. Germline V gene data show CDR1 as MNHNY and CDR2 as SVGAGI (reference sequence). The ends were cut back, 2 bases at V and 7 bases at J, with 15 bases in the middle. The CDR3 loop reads CASSYDRAGGNEQFF. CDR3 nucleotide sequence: TGTGCCAGCAGTTACGACAGGGCGGGGGGAAATGAGCAGTTCTTC.

The CDR3 region has the DNA TGTGCCAGCAGCTTAGTGAGTAATTCACCCCTCCACTTT. Translating it yields CASSLVSNSPLHF. V gene TRBV7-8 combines with J gene TRBJ1-6; D is unclear. This CDR3 spans 13 amino acids. Germline loops: CDR1 SGHVS, CDR2 FQNEAQ. V lost 1 base and J lost 6, with 4 bases in between.

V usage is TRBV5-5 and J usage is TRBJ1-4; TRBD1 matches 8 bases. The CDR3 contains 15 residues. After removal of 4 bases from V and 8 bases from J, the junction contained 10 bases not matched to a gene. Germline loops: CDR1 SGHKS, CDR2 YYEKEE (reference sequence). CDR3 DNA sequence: TGTGCCAGCAGCCCAGGACAGGGCGGAAAAGAAAAACTGTTTTTT. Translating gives CASSPGQGGKEKLFF.

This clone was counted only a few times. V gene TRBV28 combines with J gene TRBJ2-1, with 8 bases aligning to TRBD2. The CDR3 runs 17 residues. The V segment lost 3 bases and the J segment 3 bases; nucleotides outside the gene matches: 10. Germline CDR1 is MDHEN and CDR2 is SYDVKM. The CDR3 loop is CASSFPSGGVVYNEQFF. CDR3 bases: TGTGCCAGCAGTTTTCCCTCCGGGGGGGTCGTCTACAATGAGCAGTTCTTC.

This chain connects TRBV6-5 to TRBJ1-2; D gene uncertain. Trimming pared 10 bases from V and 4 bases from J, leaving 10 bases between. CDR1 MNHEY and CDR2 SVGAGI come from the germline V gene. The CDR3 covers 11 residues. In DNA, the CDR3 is TGTGCCACCTCGCACGGCTATGGCTACACCTTC. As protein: CATSHGYGYTF.